The 27 T cell receptor beta chains listed next were all sequenced from one sample in a study of T-cell reconstitution after alpha-beta-depleted transplantation in children. Library preparation (for TCRbeta) was performed with unique molecular identifiers. MiXCR, run by TCRdb on the PCR reads, gives a single entry per CDR3 protein. Altogether around 490,000 distinct CDR3 sequences are present, 11% being singletons, with the ten largest covering roughly 15%. The sample here was PBMCs, mostly from graft donor cells, taken 180 days after TCRalphabeta/CD19-depleted stem cell transplant. The receptor source for this set is a female patient aged 2-15 years who had a stem cell transplant for aplastic anemia, so the T cells may come from the graft donor.

The rearrangement joins TRBV30 to TRBJ2-1; 7 bases are a match to TRBD2. The CDR3 has 14 amino acids. Germline lookup yields CDR1 GTSNPN and CDR2 SVGIG (reference sequence). The V gene end was trimmed by 3 bases and the J gene end by 1 base; junction bases not matched to a gene: 3. CDR3 residues: CAWRASGSYNEQFF. CDR3 bases: TGTGCCTGGAGAGCTAGCGGATCCTACAATGAGCAGTTCTTC.

The chain uses TRBV5-1 and TRBJ2-3; D unresolved. Germline lookup yields CDR1 SGHRS and CDR2 YFSETQ. The CDR3 totals 14 residues. Trimming took off 0 bases at V and 8 bases at J, with 13 bases between the two ends. The CDR3 protein is CASSLGQSVGTQYF. CDR3 nucleotide sequence: TGCGCCAGCAGCTTGGGGCAGTCCGTGGGTACGCAGTATTTT.

This clonotype turned up a few times. This chain links TRBV6-2 or TRBV6-3 with TRBJ2-3, with D tentatively TRBD2 (5 bases). The V gene's germline CDR1 is MNHEY and CDR2 SVGEGT. The CDR3 contains 14 residues. V gave up 7 bases and J gave up 3 bases, with 14 bases separating them. CDR3 sequence: CASNKGVRTDTQYF. The DNA for the CDR3 is TGTGCCAGCAATAAGGGAGTCCGGACAGATACGCAGTATTTT.

The rearrangement joins TRBV7-2 to TRBJ1-2; weak D call: TRBD1 (6 bases). CDR1 SGHTA and CDR2 FQGNSA come from the germline V gene. V lost 5 bases and J 5 bases, leaving 24 bases between the germline ends. CDR3 length: 17 amino acids. The CDR3 loop reads CASSQRGHPLGGYGYTF. As DNA, the CDR3 is TGTGCCAGCAGCCAGCGGGGACATCCTCTCGGAGGATATGGCTACACCTTC.

This clonotype was counted between two and nine times. The V and J genes are TRBV3-1 and TRBJ2-5, with TRBD1 identical over 9 bases. CDR1 LGHDT and CDR2 YNNKEL come from the germline V gene (reference sequence). With V trimmed by 2 bases and J by 4 bases, 8 bases remained unmatched. There are 16 residues in the CDR3. The CDR3 loop reads CASSQTRTGAGETQYF. Written as DNA, the CDR3 is TGTGCCAGCAGCCAAACCCGGACAGGGGCTGGAGAGACCCAGTACTTC.

The chain carries TRBV7-2 and TRBJ1-1; tentative D call: TRBD1 (5 bases). V was clipped by 3 bases and J by 6 bases, with 14 bases between them. The V gene's germline CDR1 is SGHTA and CDR2 FQGNSA. There are 14 residues in the CDR3. In nucleotides, the CDR3 is TGTGCCAGCAGCTTCATTAGGGAAGGGGCTGAAGCTTTCTTT. This encodes CASSFIREGAEAFF.

The gene calls are TRBV5-1 and TRBJ1-1, with a tentative D call TRBD1 (5 bases). The CDR3 sequence is 12 residues long. V lost 7 bases and J 1 base, leaving 8 bases between the germline ends. The germline V gene encodes CDR1 SGHRS and CDR2 YFSETQ. The CDR3 DNA reads TGCGCCAGCGGGGCTTCGAACACTGAAGCTTTCTTT. Encoded protein: CASGASNTEAFF.

This clonotype has ten or more counts. CDR3 DNA: TGTGCCAGCAGTCGTAGACTAGCGCCGAGCTCCTACAATGAGCAGTTCTTC. It encodes CASSRRLAPSSYNEQFF. The V gene is TRBV28, the J gene TRBJ2-1; TRBD2 aligns across 8 bases. V lost 5 bases and J lost 0; bases outside the gene matches: 9. In germline, CDR1 is MDHEN, CDR2 SYDVKM. The CDR3 consists of 17 residues. Using reference TRBV28 and TRBJ2-1 for the parts outside the CDR3, the full variable domain is DVKVTQSSRYLVKRTGEKVFLECVQDMDHENMFWYRQDPGLGLRLIYFSYDVKMKEKGDIPEGYSVSREKKERFSLILESASTNQTSMYLCASSRRLAPSSYNEQFFGPGTRLTVL.

This clonotype was picked up one time. The CDR3: CASSLSWELFF. The CDR3 DNA follows: TGTGCCAGCAGCTTGAGTTGGGAGCTGTTTTTT. The chain recombines TRBV5-6 with TRBJ2-2; D gene uncertain. Germline CDR1 and CDR2: SGHDT and YYEEEE. The CDR3 is made up of 11 amino acids. V dropped 1 base and J dropped 9 bases, with 4 bases sitting between them.

The chain combines TRBV29-1 with TRBJ2-3; 7 bases fit TRBD1. V lost 4 bases and J lost 0; bases outside the gene matches: 4. Germline V gene sequence: CDR1 SQVTM, CDR2 ANQGSEA. This CDR3 spans 14 amino acids. The CDR3 sequence is CSVGQGLSTDTQYF. As DNA, the CDR3 is TGCAGCGTTGGACAGGGCCTGAGCACAGATACGCAGTATTTT.

Ten or more counts support this clonotype. The rearrangement links TRBV20-1 to TRBJ2-1; a possible D gene is TRBD1 (6 bases). This CDR3 spans 12 amino acids. V lost 6 bases and J lost 7, with 13 bases in between. Germline V gene sequence: CDR1 DFQATT, CDR2 SNEGSKA (reference sequence). CDR3 nucleotides: TGCAGTGCAGGACAGCGGTATAATGAGCAGTTCTTC. This encodes CSAGQRYNEQFF.

V usage is TRBV20-1 and J usage is TRBJ2-7; D remains unclear. Germline V lookup: CDR1 DFQATT, CDR2 SNEGSKA (reference sequence). CDR3 length: 13 amino acids. As DNA, the CDR3 is TGCAGGGCCCCTAGAGGTCGCACCTACGAGCAGTACTTC. This sequence encodes CRAPRGRTYEQYF.

This clonotype was observed at least ten times. This chain uses TRBV14 with TRBJ2-7; TRBD1 might be the D (6 bases). This CDR3 is 14 amino acids long. The V and J ends lost 4 bases and 2 bases respectively, with 12 bases between them. CDR1 is SGHDN, CDR2 FVKESK, per germline. The CDR3 region is CASSPGTPAYEQYF. The CDR3 bases are TGTGCCAGCAGCCCGGGGACACCCGCCTACGAGCAGTACTTC.

This clonotype was seen only a few times. The genes are TRBV20-1 and TRBJ2-1; D gene ambiguous. The CDR3 spans 16 residues. Trimming removed 0 bases from V and 6 bases from J, with 18 bases in between. The germline V gene has CDR1 DFQATT and CDR2 SNEGSKA (reference sequence). CDR3 in DNA: TGCAGTGCTAGAGACTTCCTGGATAGCCCTGGCAATGAGCAGTTCTTC. Translating it yields CSARDFLDSPGNEQFF.

There are a few counts of this clonotype. CDR3 protein: CASSQLPGTDTQYF. The CDR3 DNA is TGCGCCAGCAGCCAGCTCCCCGGGACAGATACGCAGTATTTT. This rearrangement joins TRBV4-3 to TRBJ2-3, with unresolved D. V was shortened by 3 bases and J by 3 bases, with 10 bases between the two germline ends. CDR1 and CDR2 (germline): LGHNA, YSLEER. There are 14 residues in the CDR3.

This clonotype was seen a few times. This rearrangement joins TRBV20-1 to TRBJ1-1; TRBD1 might be the D (5 bases). The germline V gene encodes CDR1 DFQATT and CDR2 SNEGSKA (reference sequence). This CDR3 is built from 13 residues. Trimming took 7 bases from V and 1 from J, leaving 13 bases between them. The chain's CDR3 is CSVPGLKNTEAFF. The DNA of the CDR3 is TGCAGTGTCCCGGGACTCAAGAACACTGAAGCTTTCTTT.

This clonotype was detected only a few times. The chain carries TRBV5-6 and TRBJ2-7, with D possibly being TRBD1 (6 bases). The CDR3 runs to 12 residues. Germline values: CDR1 SGHDT, CDR2 YYEEEE. The V end lost 5 bases, the J end lost 4 bases, and 10 bases lay between the germline ends. CDR3 DNA sequence: TGTGCCAGCAGACGGACAGATTACGAGCAGTACTTC. Translated, it gives CASRRTDYEQYF.

This clonotype was seen a few times. In DNA, the CDR3 is TGCAGTGCTAGTCGCCGGGACCCCCAGTACTTC. Translated: CSASRRDPQYF. The chain joins TRBV20-1 to TRBJ2-5; the D gene could be TRBD1 or TRBD2 (5 bases each). Germline loops: CDR1 DFQATT, CDR2 SNEGSKA (reference sequence). With 3 bases removed from V and 9 bases from J, the gap between germline ends came to 11 bases. The CDR3 is made up of 11 amino acids.

This clonotype was seen ten or more times. The chain combines TRBV11-2 with TRBJ2-1; TRBD2 matches at 15 bases. CDR3 length equals 18 residues. Germline CDR1 reads SGHAT; CDR2 reads FQNNGV. J gave up 2 bases and V 5 bases, and 7 bases lay outside the gene matches. The CDR3 protein is CASSPQGLAGGTYNEQFF. The CDR3 nucleotides are TGTGCCAGCAGCCCCCAGGGACTAGCGGGAGGAACCTACAATGAGCAGTTCTTC.

This clonotype was counted a few times. J is TRBJ2-5 and V is TRBV15; 10 positions agree with TRBD2. Germline CDR1 reads LNHNV; CDR2 reads YYDKDF (reference sequence). The CDR3 sequence is 14 residues long. The ends lost 10 bases at V and 7 bases at J; junction bases unmatched: 12. Here the CDR3 DNA reads TGTGCCATCGGGTCTAGCGGGAGTGGCGGGACCCAGTACTTC. Translation gives CAIGSSGSGGTQYF. Looking up the rest from reference TRBV15 and TRBJ2-5 gives the full variable domain: DAMVIQNPRYQVTQFGKPVTLSCSQTLNHNVMYWYQQKSSQAPKLLFHYYDKDFNNEADTPDNFQSRRPNTSFCFLDIRSPGLGDTAMYLCAIGSSGSGGTQYFGPGTRLLVL.

This rearrangement joins TRBV7-9 to TRBJ2-5; D is possibly TRBD2 (6 bases). This CDR3 comprises 15 residues. In germline, CDR1 is SEHNR, CDR2 FQNEAQ (reference sequence). Trimming stripped 5 bases from V and 5 bases from J, with 18 bases between. The CDR3 spells CASSQPGLRRETQYF. Written as DNA, the CDR3 is TGTGCCAGCAGCCAACCGGGACTTCGGCGGGAGACCCAGTACTTC.

The genes are TRBV7-9 and TRBJ2-2; 12 bases align to TRBD2. The CDR3 covers 16 residues. CDR1 SEHNR and CDR2 FQNEAQ come from the germline V gene (reference sequence). The ends lost 8 bases at V and 5 bases at J; junction bases unmatched: 9. The CDR3: CASPQTGTSGTGELFF. The CDR3 DNA reads as TGTGCCAGCCCACAAACCGGGACTAGCGGGACCGGGGAGCTGTTTTTT.

The rearrangement links TRBV21-1 to TRBJ1-1; the table gives TRBD1 as D, unverified against the DNA. TRBV21-1 is classified as a pseudogene. The CDR3 has 15 residues. The CDR3 is CASLKPGTGMAEAFF. The CDR3, as DNA: TGTGCCAGCCTGAAGCCCGGGACAGGGATGGCTGAAGCTTTCTTT.

The chain is built from TRBV2 and TRBJ2-7, with D possibly being TRBD1 (5 bases). Trimming cost V 8 bases and J 0 bases, with 8 bases left between them. The CDR3 covers 12 residues. Germline CDR1 is SNHLY and CDR2 is FYNNEI. This chain's CDR3 is CASAQGSYEQYV. CDR3 coding DNA: TGTGCCAGCGCCCAGGGCTCCTACGAGCAGTACGTC.

This clonotype was counted only a few times. V gene TRBV7-8 combines with J gene TRBJ2-7; possibly TRBD1 for D (6 bases). Looked up from germline, CDR1 is SGHVS and CDR2 is FQNEAQ. The CDR3 loop spans 14 amino acids. The germline V and J ends were trimmed by 5 bases and 3 bases, with 14 bases remaining between them. This CDR3 is CASSTGTIGYEQYV. CDR3 nucleotide sequence: TGTGCCAGCAGCACCGGGACAATTGGCTACGAGCAGTACGTC.

This clonotype showed up just a few times. V is TRBV7-2 and J is TRBJ2-7; 8 nucleotides agree with TRBD2. Germline CDR1 and CDR2: SGHTA and FQGNSA. The CDR3 spans 14 residues. With V trimmed by 2 bases and J by 3 bases, 3 bases remained unmatched. The CDR3 protein is CASSLRSGSYEQYF. The CDR3 DNA is TGTGCCAGCAGCTTACGGAGCGGGAGCTACGAGCAGTACTTC.

The chain has TRBV18 and TRBJ2-1; 9 bases are shared with TRBD1. The CDR3 totals 15 residues. CDR1 and CDR2 (germline): KGHSH, LQKENI. V lost 4 bases, J lost 7 bases, and 8 bases stayed unmatched. CDR3 residues: CASSLAGTGRNEQFF. CDR3 sequence (DNA): TGTGCCAGCTCACTGGCGGGGACAGGGCGAAATGAGCAGTTCTTC.